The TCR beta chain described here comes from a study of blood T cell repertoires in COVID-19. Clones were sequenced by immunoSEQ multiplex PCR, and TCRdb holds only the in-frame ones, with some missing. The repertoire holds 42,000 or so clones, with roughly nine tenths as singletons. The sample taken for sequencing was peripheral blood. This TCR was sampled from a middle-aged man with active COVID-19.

The CDR3 sequence: CASSGTGEESPLHF. In DNA form, the CDR3 reads TGTGCCAGTAGTGGGACAGGGGAGGAATCACCCCTCCACTTT. The gene calls are TRBV19 and TRBJ1-6; 10 bases match TRBD1. The J segment lost 10 bases and the V segment lost 5 bases, leaving 5 bases of the junction unmatched. CDR1 is LNHDA, CDR2 SQIVND, per germline (reference sequence). The CDR3 runs 14 residues.